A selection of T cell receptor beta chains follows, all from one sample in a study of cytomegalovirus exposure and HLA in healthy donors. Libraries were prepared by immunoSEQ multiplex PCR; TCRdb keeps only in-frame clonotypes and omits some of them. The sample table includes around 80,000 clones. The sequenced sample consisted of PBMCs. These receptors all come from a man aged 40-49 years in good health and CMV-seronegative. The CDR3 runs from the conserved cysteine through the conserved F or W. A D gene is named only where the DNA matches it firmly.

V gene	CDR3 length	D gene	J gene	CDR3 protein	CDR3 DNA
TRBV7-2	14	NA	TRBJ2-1	CASGLPSSYNEQFF	TGTGCCAGCGGGCTACCCAGCTCCTACAATGAGCAGTTCTTC
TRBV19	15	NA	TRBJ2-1	CASSIAVSSYNEQFF	TGTGCCAGTAGTATAGCGGTTAGTTCCTACAATGAGCAGTTCTTC
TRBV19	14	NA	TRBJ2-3	CASSMGAMGDTQYF	TGTGCCAGTAGTATGGGGGCTATGGGAGATACGCAGTATTTT
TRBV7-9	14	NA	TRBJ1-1	CASSTTQGLGEAFF	TGTGCCAGCAGCACCACCCAGGGGTTGGGTGAAGCTTTCTTT
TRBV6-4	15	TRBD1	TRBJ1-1	CASRSRSGGGTEAFF	TGTGCCAGCAGATCTCGATCAGGGGGCGGCACTGAAGCTTTCTTT
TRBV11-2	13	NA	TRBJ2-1	CASSLGSYNEQFF	TGTGCCAGCAGCTTAGGCAGTTACAATGAGCAGTTCTTC
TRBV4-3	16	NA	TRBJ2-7	CASSQEGGPVYYEQYF	TGCGCCAGCAGCCAAGAAGGGGGACCCGTTTACTACGAGCAGTACTTC
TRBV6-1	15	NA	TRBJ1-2	CASIPLAGGGYGYTF	TGTGCCAGCATCCCCCTGGCGGGAGGTGGGTATGGCTACACCTTC
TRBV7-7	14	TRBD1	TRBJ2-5	CASSPDRGYETQYF	TGTGCTAGCAGCCCGGACAGGGGGTACGAGACCCAGTACTTC
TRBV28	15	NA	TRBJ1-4	CASSSGEGGSEKLFF	TGTGCCAGCAGTTCCGGGGAGGGGGGCAGCGAAAAACTGTTTTTT
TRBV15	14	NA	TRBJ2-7	CATSAVHGTYEQYF	TGTGCCACCAGCGCGGTTCACGGGACCTACGAGCAGTACTTC
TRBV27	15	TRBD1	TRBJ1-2	CASSFLGQEFYGYTF	TGTGCCAGCAGTTTCTTGGGACAGGAGTTCTATGGCTACACCTTC
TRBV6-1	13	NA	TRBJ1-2	CASAVDTNYGYTF	TGTGCCAGCGCAGTCGACACCAACTATGGCTACACCTTC
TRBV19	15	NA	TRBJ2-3	CASSEGGVRTDTQYF	TGTGCCAGTAGTGAGGGCGGGGTCCGCACAGATACGCAGTATTTT
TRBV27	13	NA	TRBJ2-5	CASSFLPGETQYF	TGTGCCAGCAGTTTTCTCCCCGGGGAGACCCAGTACTTC
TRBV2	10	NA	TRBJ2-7	CASSETMQYF	TGTGCCAGCAGTGAGACTATGCAGTACTTC
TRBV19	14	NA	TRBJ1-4	CASSIGARNEKLFF	TGTGCCAGTAGCATAGGGGCCCGCAATGAAAAACTGTTTTTT
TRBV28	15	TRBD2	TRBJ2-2	CASSSAGVDTGELFF	TGTGCCAGCAGTTCGGCGGGAGTAGACACCGGGGAGCTGTTTTTT
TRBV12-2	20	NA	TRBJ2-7	CASRLARNGLAGGTVHEQYF	TGTGCAAGTCGCTTAGCTCGAAACGGACTAGCGGGAGGAACCGTTCACGAGCAGTACTTC
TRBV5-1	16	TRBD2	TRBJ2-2	CASSLQGGGNTGELFF	TGCGCCAGCAGCCTCCAGGGCGGGGGGAACACCGGGGAGCTGTTTTTT
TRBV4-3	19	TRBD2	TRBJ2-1	CASSQDLLGLAGGYNEQFF	TGCGCCAGCAGCCAAGATCTTCTGGGACTAGCGGGGGGGTACAATGAGCAGTTCTTC
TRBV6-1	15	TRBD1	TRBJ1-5	CASTWDSNSNQPQHF	TGTGCCAGTACCTGGGACAGCAATAGCAATCAGCCCCAGCATTTT
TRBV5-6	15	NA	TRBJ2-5	CASSLSAGRRETQYF	TGTGCCAGCAGCTTATCGGCAGGGAGGAGGGAGACCCAGTACTTC
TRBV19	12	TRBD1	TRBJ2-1	CASMRGQGEQFF	TGTGCCAGTATGAGGGGGCAAGGTGAGCAGTTCTTC
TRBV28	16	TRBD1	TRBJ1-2	CASSSASGSGGYGYTF	TGTGCCAGCAGTTCAGCATCCGGTTCAGGGGGCTATGGCTACACCTTC
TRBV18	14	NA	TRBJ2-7	CASSPPTGSYEQYF	TGTGCCAGCTCACCACCTACGGGATCCTACGAGCAGTACTTC
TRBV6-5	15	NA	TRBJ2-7	CASSLNGGSTYEQYF	TGTGCCAGCAGTCTCAACGGGGGTTCGACCTACGAGCAGTACTTC
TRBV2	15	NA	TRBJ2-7	CASSVIAGLSYEQYF	TGTGCCAGCAGTGTTATTGCGGGTCTATCCTACGAGCAGTACTTC
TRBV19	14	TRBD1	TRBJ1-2	CASSPVTGVGGYTF	TGTGCCAGTAGTCCCGTGACAGGGGTAGGTGGCTACACCTTC
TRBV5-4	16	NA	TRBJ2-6	CATMPGQPSGANVLTF	TGTGCCACCATGCCGGGACAACCGTCTGGGGCCAACGTCCTGACTTTC
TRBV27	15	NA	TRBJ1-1	CASSPRLTVYTEAFF	TGTGCCAGCAGTCCCCGTTTAACAGTATACACTGAAGCTTTCTTT
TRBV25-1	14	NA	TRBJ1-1	CASSGYRENTEAFF	TGTGCCAGCAGTGGGTACAGGGAGAACACTGAAGCTTTCTTT
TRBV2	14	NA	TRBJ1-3	CASSGQAGGNTIYF	TGTGCCAGCAGTGGTCAGGCGGGAGGAAACACCATATATTTT
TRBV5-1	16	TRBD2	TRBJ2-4	CASSLVLAGGVNIQYF	TGCGCCAGCAGCTTGGTACTAGCGGGAGGAGTAAACATTCAGTACTTC
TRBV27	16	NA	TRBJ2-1	CASSLDSSLDYNEQFF	TGTGCCAGCAGCCTAGACAGTTCTCTTGACTACAATGAGCAGTTCTTC
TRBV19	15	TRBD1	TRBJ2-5	CASSTQDRGPETQYF	TGTGCCAGTAGTACCCAAGACAGGGGGCCGGAGACCCAGTACTTC
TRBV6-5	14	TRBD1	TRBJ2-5	CASSYSRGQETQYF	TGTGCCAGCAGTTACTCCAGGGGGCAAGAGACCCAGTACTTC
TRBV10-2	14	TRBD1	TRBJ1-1	CASRGTGVYTEAFF	TGCGCCAGCAGAGGGACAGGGGTGTATACTGAAGCTTTCTTT
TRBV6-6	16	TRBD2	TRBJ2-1	CASSYSRDYSYNEQFF	TGTGCCAGCAGTTACTCGAGGGACTACTCCTACAATGAGCAGTTCTTC
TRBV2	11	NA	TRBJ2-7	CASSEGRDNCF	TGTGCCAGCAGTGAAGGGAGGGATAACTGTTTC
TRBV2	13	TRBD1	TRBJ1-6	CASGGQRDSPLHF	TGTGCCAGCGGGGGACAGAGGGATTCACCCCTCCACTTT